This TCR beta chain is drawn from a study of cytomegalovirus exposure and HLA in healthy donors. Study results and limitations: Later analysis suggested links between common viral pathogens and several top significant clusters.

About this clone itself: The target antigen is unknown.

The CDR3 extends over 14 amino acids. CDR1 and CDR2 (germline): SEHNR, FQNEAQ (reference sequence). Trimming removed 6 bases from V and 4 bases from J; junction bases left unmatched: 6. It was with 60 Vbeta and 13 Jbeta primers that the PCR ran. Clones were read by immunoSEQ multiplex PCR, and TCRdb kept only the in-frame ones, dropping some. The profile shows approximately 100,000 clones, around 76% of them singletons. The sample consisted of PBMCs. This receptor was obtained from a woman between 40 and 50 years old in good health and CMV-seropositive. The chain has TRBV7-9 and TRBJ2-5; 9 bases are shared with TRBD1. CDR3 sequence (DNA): TGTGCCAGCAGTCCCGGGACAGGGCGAGAGACCCAGTACTTC. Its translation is CASSPGTGRETQYF.